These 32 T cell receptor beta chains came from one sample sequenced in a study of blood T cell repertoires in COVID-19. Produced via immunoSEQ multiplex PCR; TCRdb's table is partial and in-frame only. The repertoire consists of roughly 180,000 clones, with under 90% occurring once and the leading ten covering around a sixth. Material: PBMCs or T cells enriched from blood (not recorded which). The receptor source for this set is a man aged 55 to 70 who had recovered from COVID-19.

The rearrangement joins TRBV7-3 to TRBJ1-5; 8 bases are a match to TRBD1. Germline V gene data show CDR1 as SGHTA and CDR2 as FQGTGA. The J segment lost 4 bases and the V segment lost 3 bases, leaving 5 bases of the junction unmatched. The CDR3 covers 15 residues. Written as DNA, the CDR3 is TGTGCCAGCAGCTTGGACAGGGTGGCGAATCAGCCCCAGCATTTT. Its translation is CASSLDRVANQPQHF.

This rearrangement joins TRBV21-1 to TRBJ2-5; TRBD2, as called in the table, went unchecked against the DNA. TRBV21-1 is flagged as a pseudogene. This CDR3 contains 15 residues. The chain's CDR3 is CASSKCYGMGETQYF. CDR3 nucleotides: TGTGCCAGCAGCAAATGCTACGGGATGGGAGAGACCCAGTACTTC.

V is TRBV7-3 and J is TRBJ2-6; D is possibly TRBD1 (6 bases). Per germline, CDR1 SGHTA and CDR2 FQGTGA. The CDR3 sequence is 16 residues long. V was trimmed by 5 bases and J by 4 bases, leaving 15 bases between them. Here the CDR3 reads CASSPQGLGGANVLTF. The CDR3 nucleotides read TGTGCCAGCAGCCCCCAGGGGTTAGGCGGGGCCAACGTCCTGACTTTC.

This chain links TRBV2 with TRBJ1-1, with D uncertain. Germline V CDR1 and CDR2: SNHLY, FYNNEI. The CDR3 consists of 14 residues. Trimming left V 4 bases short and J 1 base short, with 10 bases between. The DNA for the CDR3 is TGTGCCAGCAGTGTTCTACAGACGAACACTGAAGCTTTCTTT. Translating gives CASSVLQTNTEAFF.

The CDR3 is CASSLGGDAAFF. In DNA form, the CDR3 reads TGTGCCAGCAGCTTAGGCGGGGATGCGGCTTTCTTT. The V gene is TRBV7-8, the J gene TRBJ1-1; D remains unclear. Germline CDR1 SGHVS, CDR2 FQNEAQ. The V and J ends lost 1 base and 11 bases respectively, with 11 bases between them. The CDR3 sequence is 12 residues long.

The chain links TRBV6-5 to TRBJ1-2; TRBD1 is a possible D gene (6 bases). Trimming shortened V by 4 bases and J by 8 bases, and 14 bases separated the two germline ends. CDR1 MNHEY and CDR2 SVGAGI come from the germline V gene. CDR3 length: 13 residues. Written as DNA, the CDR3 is TGTGCCAGCAGTTCCCCAGGGGACGGCGGCTACACCTTC. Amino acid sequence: CASSSPGDGGYTF.

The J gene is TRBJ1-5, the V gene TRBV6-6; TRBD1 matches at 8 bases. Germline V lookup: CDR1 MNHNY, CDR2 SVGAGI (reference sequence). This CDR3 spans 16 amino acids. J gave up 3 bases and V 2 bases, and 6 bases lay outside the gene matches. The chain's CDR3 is CASSYPRQGNNQPQHF. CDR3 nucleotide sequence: TGTGCCAGCAGTTACCCTAGACAGGGGAACAATCAGCCCCAGCATTTT.

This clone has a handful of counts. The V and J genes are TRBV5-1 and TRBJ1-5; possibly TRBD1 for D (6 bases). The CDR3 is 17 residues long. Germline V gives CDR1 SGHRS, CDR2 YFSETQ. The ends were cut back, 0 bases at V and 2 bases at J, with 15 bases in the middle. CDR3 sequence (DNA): TGCGCCAGCAGCTTGGATGCTGGGGGCGGTGGCAATCAGCCCCAGCATTTT. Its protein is CASSLDAGGGGNQPQHF.

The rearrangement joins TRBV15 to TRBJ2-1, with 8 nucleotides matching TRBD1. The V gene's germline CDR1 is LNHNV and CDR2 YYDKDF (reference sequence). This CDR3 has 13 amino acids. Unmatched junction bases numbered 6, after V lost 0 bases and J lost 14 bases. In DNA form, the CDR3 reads TGTGCCACCAGCAGAGATTGGAACAGGGGGAAGTTCTTC. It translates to CATSRDWNRGKFF.

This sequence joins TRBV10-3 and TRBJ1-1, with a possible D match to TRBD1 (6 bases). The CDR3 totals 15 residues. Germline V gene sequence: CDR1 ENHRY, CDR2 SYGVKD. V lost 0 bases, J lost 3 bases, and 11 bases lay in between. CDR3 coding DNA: TGTGCCATCAGTGAGTCATCAGGGGAAGACACTGAAGCTTTCTTT. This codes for CAISESSGEDTEAFF.

CDR3 nucleotides: TGCGCCAGCAGCCCCACCCGGACAGGGGTTCGCGGCTACACCTTC. Protein: CASSPTRTGVRGYTF. This chain links TRBV5-1 with TRBJ1-2, with TRBD1 matching over 9 bases. The junction had 12 bases not matched to a gene; V was cut back by 4 bases and J by 8 bases. The CDR3 is 15 residues long. Germline CDR1 reads SGHRS; CDR2 reads YFSETQ. The full variable domain, with the rest looked up from reference TRBV5-1 and TRBJ1-2, is KAGVTQTPRYLIKTRGQQVTLSCSPISGHRSVSWYQQTPGQGLQFLFEYFSETQRNKGNFPGRFSGRQFSNSRSEMNVSTLELGDSALYLCASSPTRTGVRGYTFGSGTRLTVV.

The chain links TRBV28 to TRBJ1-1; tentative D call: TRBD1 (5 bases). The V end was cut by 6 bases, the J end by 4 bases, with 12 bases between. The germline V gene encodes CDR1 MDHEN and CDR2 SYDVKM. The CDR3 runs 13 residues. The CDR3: CASRRQSGTEAFF. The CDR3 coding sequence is TGTGCCAGCAGAAGACAGTCGGGCACTGAAGCTTTCTTT.

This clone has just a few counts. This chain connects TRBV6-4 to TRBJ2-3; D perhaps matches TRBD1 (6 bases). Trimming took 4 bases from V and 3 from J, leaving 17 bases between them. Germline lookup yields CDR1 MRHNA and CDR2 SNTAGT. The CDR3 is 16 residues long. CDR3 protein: CASSVNEQGGTDTQYF. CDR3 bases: TGTGCCAGCAGTGTCAATGAACAGGGTGGGACAGATACGCAGTATTTT.

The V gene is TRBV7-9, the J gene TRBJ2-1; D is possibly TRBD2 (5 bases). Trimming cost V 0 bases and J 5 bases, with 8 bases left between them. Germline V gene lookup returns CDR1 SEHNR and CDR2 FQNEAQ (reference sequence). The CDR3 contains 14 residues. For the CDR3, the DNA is TGTGCCAGCAGCTTAGCCGTCGGGAACAATGAGCAGTTCTTC. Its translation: CASSLAVGNNEQFF.

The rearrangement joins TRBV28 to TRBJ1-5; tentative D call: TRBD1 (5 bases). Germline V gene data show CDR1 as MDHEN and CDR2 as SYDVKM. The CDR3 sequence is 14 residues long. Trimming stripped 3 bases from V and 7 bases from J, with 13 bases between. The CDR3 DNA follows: TGTGCCAGCAGTTTTCGAACAGGAAGACAGCCCCAGCATTTT. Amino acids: CASSFRTGRQPQHF.

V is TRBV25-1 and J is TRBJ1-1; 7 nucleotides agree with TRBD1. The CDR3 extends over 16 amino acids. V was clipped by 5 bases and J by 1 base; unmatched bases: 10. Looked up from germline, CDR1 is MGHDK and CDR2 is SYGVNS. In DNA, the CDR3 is TGTGCCAGCAGTCCCCTAAGGACAGGTTGGAACACTGAAGCTTTCTTT. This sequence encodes CASSPLRTGWNTEAFF. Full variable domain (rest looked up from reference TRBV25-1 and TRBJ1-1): EADIYQTPRYLVIGTGKKITLECSQTMGHDKMYWYQQDPGMELHLIHYSYGVNSTEKGDLSSESTVSRIRTEHFPLTLESARPSHTSQYLCASSPLRTGWNTEAFFGQGTRLTVV.

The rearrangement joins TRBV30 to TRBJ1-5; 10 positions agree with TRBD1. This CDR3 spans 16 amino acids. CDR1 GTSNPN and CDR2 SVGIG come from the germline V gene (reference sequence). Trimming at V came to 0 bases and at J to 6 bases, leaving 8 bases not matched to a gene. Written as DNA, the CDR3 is TGTGCCTGGAGTGTACTCGGGGGACAGGGGCGTCAGCCCCAGCATTTT. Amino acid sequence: CAWSVLGGQGRQPQHF.

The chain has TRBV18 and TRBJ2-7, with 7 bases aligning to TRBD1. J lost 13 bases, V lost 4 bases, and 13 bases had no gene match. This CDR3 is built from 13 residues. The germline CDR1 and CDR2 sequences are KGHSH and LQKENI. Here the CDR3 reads CASSLGQENSLYF. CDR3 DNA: TGTGCCAGCTCACTCGGACAGGAGAATAGTCTATACTTC.

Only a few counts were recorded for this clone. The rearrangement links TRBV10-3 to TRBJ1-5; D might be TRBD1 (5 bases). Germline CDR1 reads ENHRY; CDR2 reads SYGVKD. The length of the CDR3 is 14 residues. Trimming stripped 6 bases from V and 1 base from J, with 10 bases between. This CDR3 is CAISPGGSNQPQHF. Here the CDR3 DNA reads TGTGCCATCAGCCCGGGGGGGAGCAATCAGCCCCAGCATTTT.

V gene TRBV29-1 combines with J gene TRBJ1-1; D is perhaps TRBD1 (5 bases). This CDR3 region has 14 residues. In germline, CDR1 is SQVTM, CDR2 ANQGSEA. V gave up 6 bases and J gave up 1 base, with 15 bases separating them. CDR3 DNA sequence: TGCAGCGTCTCTCCGGACGGGGGGAACACTGAAGCTTTCTTT. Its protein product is CSVSPDGGNTEAFF.

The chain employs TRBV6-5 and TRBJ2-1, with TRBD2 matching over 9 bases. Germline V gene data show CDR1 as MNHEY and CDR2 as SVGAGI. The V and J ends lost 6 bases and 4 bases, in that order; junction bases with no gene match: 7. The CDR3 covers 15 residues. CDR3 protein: CASRGAGGRYNEQFF. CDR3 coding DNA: TGTGCCAGCAGAGGGGCGGGAGGGCGGTACAATGAGCAGTTCTTC.

The CDR3 is CASSKEEGLTLTYEQYF. The DNA for the CDR3 is TGTGCCAGCAGCAAAGAGGAAGGACTGACCTTAACCTACGAGCAGTACTTC. The chain couples TRBV21-1 to TRBJ2-7; the table's D call of TRBD2 was not tested on the DNA. TRBV21-1 is an annotated pseudogene. The CDR3 length is 17 residues.

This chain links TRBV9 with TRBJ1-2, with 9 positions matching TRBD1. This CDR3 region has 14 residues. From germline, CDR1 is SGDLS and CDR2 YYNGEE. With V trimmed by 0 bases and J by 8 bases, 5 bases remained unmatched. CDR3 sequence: CASSVEQGAKGYTF. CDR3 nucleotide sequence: TGTGCCAGCAGCGTAGAACAGGGGGCGAAGGGCTACACCTTC.

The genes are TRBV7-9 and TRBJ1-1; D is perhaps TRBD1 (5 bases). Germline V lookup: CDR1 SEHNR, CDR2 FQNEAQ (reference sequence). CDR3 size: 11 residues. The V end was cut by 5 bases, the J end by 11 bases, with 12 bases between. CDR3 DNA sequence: TGTGCCAGCAGCCGTCAGGGTACGGCTTTCTTT. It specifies CASSRQGTAFF.

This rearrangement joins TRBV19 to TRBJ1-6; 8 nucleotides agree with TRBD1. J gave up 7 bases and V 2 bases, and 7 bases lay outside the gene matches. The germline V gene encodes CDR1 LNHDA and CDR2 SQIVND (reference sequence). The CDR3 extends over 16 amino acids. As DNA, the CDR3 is TGTGCCAGTAGTATACGACAGGGGTTGGGGAATTCACCCCTCCACTTT. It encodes CASSIRQGLGNSPLHF.

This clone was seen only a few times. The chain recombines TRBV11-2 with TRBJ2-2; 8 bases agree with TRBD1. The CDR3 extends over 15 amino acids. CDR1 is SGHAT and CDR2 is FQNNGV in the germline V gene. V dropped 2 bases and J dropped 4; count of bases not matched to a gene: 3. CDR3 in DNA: TGTGCCAGCAGCTTACAGGGGGCGGGCACCGGGGAGCTGTTTTTT. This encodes CASSLQGAGTGELFF.

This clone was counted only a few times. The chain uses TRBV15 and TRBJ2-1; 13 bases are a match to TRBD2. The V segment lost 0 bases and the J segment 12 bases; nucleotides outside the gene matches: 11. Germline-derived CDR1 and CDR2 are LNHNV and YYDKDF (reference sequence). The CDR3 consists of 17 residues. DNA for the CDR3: TGTGCCACCAGCAGAGATTTAAGACTAGCGGGAGGTAGCCGGCAGTTCTTC. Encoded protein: CATSRDLRLAGGSRQFF.

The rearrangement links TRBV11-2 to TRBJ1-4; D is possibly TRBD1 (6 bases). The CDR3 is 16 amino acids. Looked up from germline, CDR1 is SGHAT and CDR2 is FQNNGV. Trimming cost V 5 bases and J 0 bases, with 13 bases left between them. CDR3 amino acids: CASSPGQIATNEKLFF. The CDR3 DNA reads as TGTGCCAGCAGCCCCGGACAGATAGCAACTAATGAAAAACTGTTTTTT.

The CDR3 spells CASSALGTGEAKNIQYF. The DNA of the CDR3 is TGTGCCAGCAGTGCACTAGGGACAGGGGAAGCCAAAAACATTCAGTACTTC. J is TRBJ2-4 and V is TRBV25-1; 10 bases line up with TRBD1. The trim removed 4 bases at V and 0 bases at J, leaving 6 bases unmatched. CDR3 length equals 17 residues. CDR1 MGHDK and CDR2 SYGVNS come from the germline V gene.

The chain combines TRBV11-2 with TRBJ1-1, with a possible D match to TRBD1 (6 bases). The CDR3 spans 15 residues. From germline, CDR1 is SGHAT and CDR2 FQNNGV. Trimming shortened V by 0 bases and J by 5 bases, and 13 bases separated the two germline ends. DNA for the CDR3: TGTGCCAGCAGCTTAGAATCAGGGGTTGCAACTGAAGCTTTCTTT. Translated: CASSLESGVATEAFF.

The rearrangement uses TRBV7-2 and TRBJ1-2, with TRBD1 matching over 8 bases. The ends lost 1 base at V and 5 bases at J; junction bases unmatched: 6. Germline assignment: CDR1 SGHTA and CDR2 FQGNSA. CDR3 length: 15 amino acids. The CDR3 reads CASSLGQGAGYGYTF. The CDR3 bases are TGTGCCAGCAGCTTAGGTCAGGGGGCGGGGTATGGCTACACCTTC.

CDR3 nucleotides: TGTGCCAGCAGCTCCGACAGGGGTAGACCTGGAAACACCATATATTTT. It translates to CASSSDRGRPGNTIYF. The chain employs TRBV7-9 and TRBJ1-3, with 8 bases matching TRBD1. Trimming cost V 4 bases and J 2 bases; bases outside gene matches: 7. The CDR3 is made up of 16 amino acids. Germline lookup yields CDR1 SEHNR and CDR2 FQNEAQ (reference sequence).